This TCR beta chain stems from a study of beta chain features in type 1 diabetes. Study-wide results and caveats: All four CD4+ subsets of Type 1 diabetes patients contained TCRB CDR3s that were moderately but significantly shorter. Patients showed naive, central memory and Treg TCRB repertoires that appeared more similar than those of healthy donors. The study found fewer insertions and more deletions at VDJ junctions in type 1 diabetes patients. No resolution was reached here on whether HLA type influences TCRB rearrangement.

Sorted cells reached over 98% purity in every population. Since all of the isolated RNA was reverse transcribed, expressed TCRB transcripts were what got sequenced. Profiling relied on immunoSEQ multiplex PCR, and the TCRdb table lists in-frame clones only, not all of them. The repertoire holds some 640,000 clones, with roughly 13% as singletons. V lost 4 bases and J lost 4, with 9 bases in between. The CDR3 sequence is 13 residues long. From germline, CDR1 is SGHRS and CDR2 YFSETQ. In the case of this clone: Antigen: not known. Other DNA sequences within the sample encode an identical CDR3.

The source material was naive CD4+ T cells from blood. The receptor comes from a man aged 18 to 35 with type 1 diabetes. The chain carries TRBV5-1 and TRBJ2-1; weak D call: TRBD1 (5 bases). CDR3: CASSLRQYNEQFF. CDR3 bases: TGCGCCAGCAGCCTCAGACAGTACAATGAGCAGTTCTTC.